These 17 T cell receptor beta chains came from one sample sequenced in a study of OX40 agonist ivuxolimab in advanced cancers. This table comes from immunoSEQ multiplex PCR, and its TCRdb copy is limited to in-frame clones, with some not included. Here the sample spans more than 45,000 clones, 89% being singletons. Here the sequenced sample was CD4+ or CD8+ T cells sorted from blood, taken in a trial of the OX40 agonist ivuxolimab. The source is an adult with an advanced solid tumor such as melanoma, head and neck, liver or kidney cancer.

The chain recombines TRBV5-6 with TRBJ2-3; D is possibly TRBD1 (5 bases). This CDR3 spans 15 amino acids. V dropped 1 base and J dropped 6 bases, with 15 bases sitting between them. Germline CDR1 SGHDT, CDR2 YYEEEE. CDR3 sequence: CASSLLVGAKDTQYF. CDR3 nucleotides: TGTGCCAGCAGCTTGTTGGTAGGGGCGAAGGATACGCAGTATTTT.

The chain recombines TRBV7-8 with TRBJ2-7; 13 bases are a match to TRBD2. This CDR3 region has 15 residues. Unmatched junction bases numbered 3, after V lost 5 bases and J lost 2 bases. Germline-derived CDR1 and CDR2 are SGHVS and FQNEAQ. CDR3 nucleotides: TGTGCCAGCAGCCCCGGGACTAGCGGGACCTACGAGCAGTACGTC. Translation: CASSPGTSGTYEQYV.

The count of this clone is one. This chain connects TRBV7-2 to TRBJ2-1; 12 bases map to TRBD2. With 7 bases clipped from V and 5 bases from J, the junction kept 12 bases outside the gene matches. The CDR3 is 17 residues long. Germline CDR1 SGHTA, CDR2 FQGNSA. The CDR3 DNA follows: TGTGCCAGCAACCTAGCGGGAGGGCCCGGCCTTAACAATGAGCAGTTCTTC. Translating it yields CASNLAGGPGLNNEQFF.

This chain links TRBV11-2 with TRBJ2-1, with 13 positions matching TRBD2. Germline loops: CDR1 SGHAT, CDR2 FQNNGV. This CDR3 contains 16 residues. V gave up 0 bases and J gave up 7 bases; unmatched junction bases: 3. The CDR3, as DNA: TGTGCCAGCAGCTTAGATACTAGCGGGAGGGCTAATGAGCAGTTCTTC. This gives the protein CASSLDTSGRANEQFF.

This chain connects TRBV10-3 to TRBJ1-1; a weak D match, TRBD1 (6 bases). CDR1 is ENHRY and CDR2 is SYGVKD in the germline V gene. V was pared by 1 base and J by 8 bases, with 11 bases between. The CDR3 covers 13 residues. DNA of the CDR3: TGTGCCATCAGTGAGTTGGGACACCTAGAAGCTTTCTTT. Protein product: CAISELGHLEAFF.

CDR3 sequence reads: CASSSLTTSGNEQFF. CDR3 in DNA: TGCGCCAGCAGCTCCCTGACGACTAGCGGGAATGAGCAGTTCTTC. The rearrangement joins TRBV4-1 to TRBJ2-1, with 10 bases fitting TRBD2. V lost 5 bases to trimming and J lost 7 bases; unmatched junction nucleotides: 8. Germline values: CDR1 MGHRA, CDR2 YSYEKL. The CDR3 has 15 residues.

The genes are TRBV7-2 and TRBJ2-1; D not resolved. V was trimmed by 3 bases and J by 5 bases, leaving 8 bases between them. Germline V CDR1 and CDR2: SGHTA, FQGNSA. This CDR3 has 13 residues. This CDR3 reads CASSFWSDNEQFF. CDR3 DNA sequence: TGTGCCAGCAGCTTTTGGAGTGACAATGAGCAGTTCTTC.

The chain employs TRBV27 and TRBJ2-1; TRBD2 agrees at 9 bases. The trim removed 7 bases at V and 11 bases at J, leaving 15 bases unmatched. Germline values: CDR1 MNHEY, CDR2 SMNVEV (reference sequence). This CDR3 is 15 amino acids long. CDR3 DNA: TGTGCCAGCATAGGATGGCGGGAGGGCCGCGGTAAGCAGTTCTTC. Translated: CASIGWREGRGKQFF.

CDR3 coding DNA: TGTGCCAGCAGTACCATAAGGGAGCAGTACTTC. Encoded protein: CASSTIREQYF. The chain couples TRBV28 to TRBJ2-7; D is ambiguous. Trimming cost V 5 bases and J 7 bases, with 9 bases left between them. Germline V gene sequence: CDR1 MDHEN, CDR2 SYDVKM. This CDR3 is 11 amino acids long.

The rearrangement uses TRBV5-1 and TRBJ2-3; D remains unclear. V gave up 0 bases and J gave up 0 bases, with 14 bases separating them. Germline V gene data show CDR1 as SGHRS and CDR2 as YFSETQ. The CDR3 has 17 residues. The CDR3 region has the DNA TGCGCCAGCAGCTTGGTATTTTTGCAGAGTAGCACAGATACGCAGTATTTT. Encoded protein: CASSLVFLQSSTDTQYF.

The CDR3 DNA reads TGTGCCAGCAGCTTATCTATGAACACTGAAGCTTTCTTT. As protein: CASSLSMNTEAFF. The chain is built from TRBV11-1 and TRBJ1-1; no definite D call. CDR3 length equals 13 residues. CDR1 is SGHAT, CDR2 FQDESV, per germline (reference sequence). Between the trimmed V and J ends, which lost 2 bases and 0 bases, there was a span of 4 bases.

V and J are TRBV2 and TRBJ1-5, with a weak D call TRBD1 (5 bases). The CDR3 spans 15 residues. Deletions cut 5 bases from V and 0 bases from J, with 11 bases between. Germline assignment: CDR1 SNHLY and CDR2 FYNNEI. In DNA, the CDR3 is TGTGCCAGCAGTCCGGGACGGAATAGCAATCAGCCCCAGCATTTT. It encodes CASSPGRNSNQPQHF.

The V and J genes are TRBV10-1 and TRBJ2-3; D call uncertain. This CDR3 region has 13 residues. Germline V CDR1 and CDR2: WNHNN, SYGVQD (reference sequence). V dropped 3 bases and J dropped 6 bases, with 10 bases sitting between them. The CDR3 reads CASSEVRGDTQYF. CDR3 DNA sequence: TGCGCCAGCAGTGAAGTTCGTGGGGATACGCAGTATTTT.

The chain employs TRBV19 and TRBJ2-1; TRBD2 agrees at 14 bases. Germline V gene sequence: CDR1 LNHDA, CDR2 SQIVND (reference sequence). The CDR3 spans 18 residues. V shed 5 bases, J shed 1 base, and the junction held 7 bases outside the gene matches. CDR3 protein: CASSVPGLAGVSYNEQFF. CDR3 sequence (DNA): TGTGCCAGTAGTGTCCCGGGACTAGCGGGAGTTTCCTACAATGAGCAGTTCTTC. Using reference TRBV19 and TRBJ2-1 for the parts outside the CDR3, the full variable domain is DGGITQSPKYLFRKEGQNVTLSCEQNLNHDAMYWYRQDPGQGLRLIYYSQIVNDFQKGDIAEGYSVSREKKESFPLTVTSAQKNPTAFYLCASSVPGLAGVSYNEQFFGPGTRLTVL.

This sequence joins TRBV14 and TRBJ2-1, with TRBD1 as a possible D gene (5 bases). Germline V gene data show CDR1 as SGHDN and CDR2 as FVKESK. The V end was cut by 1 base, the J end by 3 bases, with 13 bases between. The CDR3 loop spans 16 amino acids. CDR3 nucleotide sequence: TGTGCCAGCAGCCAAGCGAATACGGACATCTACAATGAGCAGTTCTTC. Its translation is CASSQANTDIYNEQFF.

This clone was seen a single time. This rearrangement joins TRBV11-3 to TRBJ2-1; no reliable D call. The CDR3 has 16 amino acids. V lost 1 base and J 0 bases, leaving 10 bases between the germline ends. The germline CDR1 and CDR2 sequences are SGHNT and YENEEA. The CDR3 coding sequence is TGTGCCAGCAGCTTAGCTGGCACCGACTCCTACAATGAGCAGTTCTTC. Its protein product is CASSLAGTDSYNEQFF.

The gene calls are TRBV28 and TRBJ1-1; D may be TRBD1 (6 bases). The CDR3 sequence is 15 residues long. The germline CDR1 and CDR2 sequences are MDHEN and SYDVKM. The V end lost 6 bases, the J end lost 1 base, and 15 bases lay between the germline ends. The CDR3 here is CASSPLGTPNTEAFF. CDR3 nucleotides: TGTGCCAGCAGCCCTCTTGGGACACCGAACACTGAAGCTTTCTTT. Combining the CDR3 with reference TRBV28 and TRBJ1-1 gives the whole variable domain DVKVTQSSRYLVKRTGEKVFLECVQDMDHENMFWYRQDPGLGLRLIYFSYDVKMKEKGDIPEGYSVSREKKERFSLILESASTNQTSMYLCASSPLGTPNTEAFFGQGTRLTVV.